This record concerns one T cell receptor beta chain sequence. This sample is part of a study of blood T cells in healthy people across ages. The V gene's germline CDR1 is KGHSH and CDR2 LQKENI. The length of the CDR3 is 15 residues. Losses at the gene ends were 6 bases for V and 6 bases for J; bases not matched to a gene: 6. Primers used in a second PCR of about 7 to 12 cycles were a sample-barcoded 5' primer and a J-beta primer mix. TCRdb re-analysed the 5' RACE reads in MiXCR, keeping a single row per CDR3 protein. The data hold about 1,800,000 distinct CDR3 sequences, with approximately 28% observed a single time.

The rearrangement links TRBV18 to TRBJ1-5; 12 bases align to TRBD1. The sample comprised blood. This sequence originates from a woman younger than 45 in good health. CDR3 sequence reads: CASSEGQGALQPQHF. DNA of the CDR3: TGTGCCAGCTCGGAGGGACAGGGGGCTCTTCAGCCCCAGCATTTT.